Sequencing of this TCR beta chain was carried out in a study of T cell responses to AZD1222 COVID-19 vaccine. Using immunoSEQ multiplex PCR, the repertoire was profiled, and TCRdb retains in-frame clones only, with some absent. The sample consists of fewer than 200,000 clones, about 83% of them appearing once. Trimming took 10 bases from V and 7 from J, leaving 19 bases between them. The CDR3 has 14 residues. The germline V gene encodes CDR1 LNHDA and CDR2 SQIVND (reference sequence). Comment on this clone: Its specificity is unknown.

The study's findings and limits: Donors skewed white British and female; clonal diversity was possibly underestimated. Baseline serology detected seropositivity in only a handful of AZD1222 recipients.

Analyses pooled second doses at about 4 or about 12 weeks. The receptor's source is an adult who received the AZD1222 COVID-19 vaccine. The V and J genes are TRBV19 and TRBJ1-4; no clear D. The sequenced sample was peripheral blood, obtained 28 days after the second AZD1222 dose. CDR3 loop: CATTRRQEPEKLFF. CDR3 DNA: TGTGCCACCACCAGGCGACAAGAACCTGAAAAACTGTTTTTT. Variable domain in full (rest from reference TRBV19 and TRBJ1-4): DGGITQSPKYLFRKEGQNVTLSCEQNLNHDAMYWYRQDPGQGLRLIYYSQIVNDFQKGDIAEGYSVSREKKESFPLTVTSAQKNPTAFYLCATTRRQEPEKLFFGSGTQLSVL.